The present T cell receptor (beta chain) was sequenced within a study of T cell changes during pregnancy in multiple sclerosis. Germline CDR1 SNHLY, CDR2 FYNNEI. Trimming pared 7 bases from V and 8 bases from J, leaving 9 bases between. The CDR3 runs to 11 residues. Sequencing was performed with immunoSEQ multiplex PCR; in TCRdb, only in-frame clones are kept and a portion is missing. The sample shows about 51,000 clones, around 93% of them seen only once. The J gene is TRBJ2-1, the V gene TRBV2, with D tentatively TRBD2 (5 bases). Source: peripheral blood, taken in the second trimester of pregnancy. This TCR was recovered from a female donor with multiple sclerosis, enrolled in a pregnancy study. CDR3 amino acids: CASTPEDEQFF. CDR3 nucleotide sequence: TGTGCCAGCACACCGGAGGATGAGCAGTTCTTC.